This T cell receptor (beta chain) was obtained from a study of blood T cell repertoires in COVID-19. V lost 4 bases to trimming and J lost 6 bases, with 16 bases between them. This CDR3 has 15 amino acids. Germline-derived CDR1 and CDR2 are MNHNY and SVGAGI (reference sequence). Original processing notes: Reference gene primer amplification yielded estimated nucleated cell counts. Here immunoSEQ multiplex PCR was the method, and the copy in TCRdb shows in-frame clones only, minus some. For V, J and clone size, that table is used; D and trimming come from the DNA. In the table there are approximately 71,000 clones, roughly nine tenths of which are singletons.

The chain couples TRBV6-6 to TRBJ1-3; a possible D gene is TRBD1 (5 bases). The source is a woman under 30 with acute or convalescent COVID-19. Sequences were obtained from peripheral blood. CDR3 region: CASSSAGSLTNTIYF. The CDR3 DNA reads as TGTGCCAGCAGTTCGGCAGGGTCACTCACAAACACCATATATTTT.